The 18 T cell receptor beta chains listed next were all sequenced from one sample in a study of vaccination and CD4 T cells after COVID-19. These receptors' antigens are unknown. Cultured CD4+ T cell DNA was sequenced using the Oncomine TCR Beta short-read assay. One entry per CDR3 protein, called by TCRdb with MiXCR from the PCR reads. This table holds 15,000 to 20,000 distinct CDR3 sequences, 45% to 55% found once. The treatment here: roughly nine-day PBMC culture with coronavirus spike peptide pools or control peptides (ViraFEST assay). Sequencing used CD4+ T cells from blood, cultured in vitro. The receptors shown here come from a human donor who had recovered from COVID-19.

This sequence joins TRBV27 and TRBJ2-3, with 9 bases lining up with TRBD1. V was clipped by 5 bases and J by 4 bases; unmatched bases: 7. The germline gives CDR1 MNHEY, CDR2 SMNVEV (reference sequence). The CDR3 contains 15 residues. The CDR3 nucleotides are TGTGCCAGCAGTGAGTTGGGACAGGGTGCAGATACGCAGTATTTT. Residues: CASSELGQGADTQYF.

This clonotype has only a few counts. Here the CDR3 reads CASSYKDYGYTF. DNA of the CDR3: TGTGCCAGCAGTTACAAGGACTATGGCTACACCTTC. The rearrangement links TRBV6-5 to TRBJ1-2; no clear D gene. The germline gives CDR1 MNHEY, CDR2 SVGAGI. Trimming pared 2 bases from V and 3 bases from J, leaving 4 bases between. The CDR3 sequence is 12 residues long.

A few counts support this clonotype. The chain combines TRBV7-2 with TRBJ2-5, with TRBD2 as a possible D gene (6 bases). Deletions cut 5 bases from V and 7 bases from J, with 17 bases between. CDR1 is SGHTA and CDR2 is FQGNSA in the germline V gene. The CDR3 has 14 amino acids. CDR3 sequence reads: CASSTGGPRVTQYF. CDR3 sequence (DNA): TGTGCCAGCAGCACCGGGGGACCTAGGGTGACCCAGTACTTC.

This clonotype turned up a few times. The V call is TRBV18, the J call TRBJ1-5; D not certain. V was shortened by 1 base and J by 4 bases, with 14 bases between the two germline ends. Germline V lookup: CDR1 KGHSH, CDR2 LQKENI. The CDR3 length is 16 residues. The CDR3 loop reads CASSPLAGVGNQPQHF. CDR3 DNA sequence: TGTGCCAGCTCACCACTTGCCGGGGTGGGGAATCAGCCCCAGCATTTT.

V is TRBV4-2 and J is TRBJ2-7; 9 bases map to TRBD1. Germline V lookup: CDR1 LGHNA, CDR2 YNFKEQ. V lost 4 bases and J lost 3; bases outside the gene matches: 7. There are 15 residues in the CDR3. The chain's CDR3 is CASSRHRDRVYEQYF. The CDR3 coding sequence is TGTGCCAGCAGCCGCCACCGGGACAGGGTCTACGAGCAGTACTTC.

The gene calls are TRBV20-1 and TRBJ2-5; 10 positions agree with TRBD2. Germline assignment: CDR1 DFQATT and CDR2 SNEGSKA (reference sequence). Trimming took 3 bases from V and 0 from J; bases not matched to a gene: 10. This CDR3 is 17 amino acids long. CDR3 DNA sequence: TGCAGTGCTAGTCAGGCTAGCGGGGGCCGGTACCAAGAGACCCAGTACTTC. Translated, it gives CSASQASGGRYQETQYF.

This chain uses TRBV28 with TRBJ1-3, with D possibly matching TRBD1 (5 bases). The length of the CDR3 is 15 residues. The germline gives CDR1 MDHEN, CDR2 SYDVKM. V dropped 2 bases and J dropped 2 bases, with 10 bases sitting between them. The CDR3 is CASSLLTATGNTIYF. As DNA, the CDR3 is TGTGCCAGCAGTTTACTGACAGCGACTGGAAACACCATATATTTT. The full variable domain, rest sourced from reference TRBV28 and TRBJ1-3, is DVKVTQSSRYLVKRTGEKVFLECVQDMDHENMFWYRQDPGLGLRLIYFSYDVKMKEKGDIPEGYSVSREKKERFSLILESASTNQTSMYLCASSLLTATGNTIYFGEGSWLTVV.

The chain is built from TRBV14 and TRBJ2-7; 9 nucleotides agree with TRBD1. Germline lookup yields CDR1 SGHDN and CDR2 FVKESK. Trimming at V came to 3 bases and at J to 5 bases, leaving 14 bases not matched to a gene. This CDR3 is 17 amino acids long. CDR3 nucleotide sequence: TGTGCCAGCAGCCACCACGTACCGGGACAGGGCCCCCACGAGCAGTACTTC. This translates into CASSHHVPGQGPHEQYF.

The rearrangement links TRBV7-9 to TRBJ2-4, with D possibly matching TRBD2 (5 bases). The CDR3 length is 13 residues. The V and J ends lost 0 bases and 8 bases respectively, with 8 bases between them. From germline, CDR1 is SEHNR and CDR2 FQNEAQ (reference sequence). CDR3 coding DNA: TGTGCCAGCAGCTTAGCGGGAGTAGACATTCAGTACTTC. This codes for CASSLAGVDIQYF.

The chain is built from TRBV11-3 and TRBJ2-2; the D gene could be TRBD1 or TRBD2 (5 bases each). Trimming took 7 bases from V and 1 from J, leaving 22 bases between them. CDR3 length equals 18 residues. Germline V gene sequence: CDR1 SGHNT, CDR2 YENEEA. The chain's CDR3 is CASKGTDRPKKNTGELFF. The DNA of the CDR3 is TGTGCCAGCAAAGGGACCGACAGACCCAAAAAGAACACCGGGGAGCTGTTTTTT.

This clonotype was seen only a few times. V usage is TRBV7-8 and J usage is TRBJ1-2; 9 nucleotides match TRBD1. The CDR3 is 14 amino acids. The germline gives CDR1 SGHVS, CDR2 FQNEAQ. Trimming removed 5 bases from V and 4 bases from J; junction bases left unmatched: 5. CDR3 coding DNA: TGTGCCAGCAGCCAGGGACAGGGAGGCTATGGCTACACCTTC. The encoded protein is CASSQGQGGYGYTF. Together with reference TRBV7-8 and TRBJ1-2, the CDR3 gives the full variable domain: GAGVSQSPRYKVAKRGQDVALRCDPISGHVSLFWYQQALGQGPEFLTYFQNEAQLDKSGLPSDRFFAERPEGSVSTLKIQRTQQEDSAVYLCASSQGQGGYGYTFGSGTRLTVV.

This clonotype has just a few counts. The CDR3 DNA follows: TGTGCCAGCAGCCCGAGGTCGGGAGGGCCCGCCGGGGAGCTGTTTTTT. Amino acids: CASSPRSGGPAGELFF. V usage is TRBV5-6 and J usage is TRBJ2-2; 8 bases agree with TRBD2. Germline loops: CDR1 SGHDT, CDR2 YYEEEE. V dropped 4 bases and J dropped 6; count of bases not matched to a gene: 11. The CDR3 totals 16 residues.

This clonotype was observed a few times. The chain carries TRBV12-3 or TRBV12-4 and TRBJ2-3; no reliable D call. The CDR3 runs 12 residues. Trimming cost V 6 bases and J 3 bases, with 7 bases left between them. The CDR3 loop is CASSPQTDTQYF. CDR3 nucleotides: TGTGCCAGCAGCCCCCAGACAGATACGCAGTATTTT.

This chain connects TRBV19 to TRBJ2-1; 7 positions agree with TRBD1. V dropped 8 bases and J dropped 8; count of bases not matched to a gene: 18. Germline V gene lookup returns CDR1 LNHDA and CDR2 SQIVND (reference sequence). CDR3 size: 16 residues. The chain's CDR3 is CASSNWTGGLGDEQFF. The CDR3 DNA reads as TGTGCCAGTTCAAACTGGACAGGCGGATTGGGGGATGAGCAGTTCTTC.

V gene TRBV7-8 combines with J gene TRBJ1-5, with D tentatively TRBD1 (6 bases). The CDR3 has 13 residues. With 8 bases removed from V and 5 bases from J, the gap between germline ends came to 13 bases. CDR1 and CDR2 (germline): SGHVS, FQNEAQ. CDR3 DNA sequence: TGTGCCAGCCAACAGGGAACCTATCAGCCCCAGCATTTT. It translates to CASQQGTYQPQHF. Supplemented by reference TRBV7-8 and TRBJ1-5, the full variable domain reads GAGVSQSPRYKVAKRGQDVALRCDPISGHVSLFWYQQALGQGPEFLTYFQNEAQLDKSGLPSDRFFAERPEGSVSTLKIQRTQQEDSAVYLCASQQGTYQPQHFGDGTRLSIL.

The chain uses TRBV6-1 and TRBJ1-2; unclear D gene. The V end was cut by 7 bases, the J end by 5 bases, with 14 bases between. Germline V gene data show CDR1 as MNHNS and CDR2 as SASEGT. This CDR3 comprises 13 residues. DNA of the CDR3: TGTGCCAGCACCTTGGAGACCATATATGGCTACACCTTC. Translated, it gives CASTLETIYGYTF.

This clonotype appeared a few times. The rearrangement uses TRBV6-2 or TRBV6-3 and TRBJ2-2, with 12 bases matching TRBD1. Trimming at V came to 2 bases and at J to 2 bases, leaving 9 bases not matched to a gene. The CDR3 has 19 amino acids. The germline CDR1 and CDR2 sequences are MNHEY and SVGEGT. The CDR3 DNA is TGTGCCAGCAGTTACCCGGGACAGGGGGCGAGAGGTAACACCGGGGAGCTGTTTTTT. It yields the protein CASSYPGQGARGNTGELFF.

CDR3 amino acids: CASNRVTEAFF. The CDR3 coding sequence is TGTGCCAGCAACAGGGTCACTGAAGCTTTCTTT. This chain joins TRBV5-8 and TRBJ1-1, with D perhaps matching TRBD1 (6 bases). The CDR3 totals 11 residues. V lost 6 bases, J lost 4 bases, and 7 bases lay in between. Germline CDR1 and CDR2: SGHTS and YDEGEE. Variable domain in full (rest from reference TRBV5-8 and TRBJ1-1): EAGVTQSPTHLIKTRGQQATLRCSPISGHTSVYWYQQALGLGLQFLLWYDEGEERNRGNFPPRFSGRQFPNYSSELNVNALELEDSALYLCASNRVTEAFFGQGTRLTVV.